A single sample gave rise to the 20 T cell receptor beta chains below, sequenced in a study of T-cell memory formation after mild COVID-19. TCRdb itself ran the 5' RACE reads through MiXCR, one entry per CDR3 protein. Altogether over 120,000 distinct CDR3 sequences are present, around 25% being singletons, with the ten largest covering roughly a quarter. Sequencing was carried out using PBMCs or a T cell subset sorted from them (not recorded which). These receptors all stem from an adult woman who had mild COVID-19 (a few samples of this study predate the infection). Cell type and time point are not known.

The chain joins TRBV9 to TRBJ2-1, with D unclear. There are 11 residues in the CDR3. CDR1 is SGDLS and CDR2 is YYNGEE in the germline V gene. The V and J ends lost 0 bases and 9 bases respectively, with 4 bases between them. CDR3 bases: TGTGCCAGCAGCGTAGAGAGTGAGCAGTTCTTC. Residues: CASSVESEQFF.

This clonotype was picked up a small number of times. The CDR3 DNA sequence: TGCAGCGTCCCTGGGGGCACTGAAGCTTTCTTT. The encoded protein is CSVPGGTEAFF. The chain couples TRBV29-1 to TRBJ1-1, with D perhaps TRBD1 (5 bases). The CDR3 sequence is 11 residues long. Germline assignment: CDR1 SQVTM and CDR2 ANQGSEA. Trimming stripped 6 bases from V and 4 bases from J, with 9 bases between.

This clonotype was found a few times. The chain combines TRBV7-9 with TRBJ2-4, with D maybe TRBD1 (6 bases). This CDR3 contains 13 residues. CDR1 and CDR2 from the germline V gene are SEHNR and FQNEAQ (reference sequence). V lost 6 bases, J lost 7 bases, and 13 bases lay in between. The CDR3 reads CASREPGVNIQYF. The CDR3 region has the DNA TGTGCCAGCAGGGAGCCAGGGGTGAACATTCAGTACTTC.

The chain recombines TRBV12-3 or TRBV12-4 with TRBJ2-7, with D unresolved. V was clipped by 5 bases and J by 6 bases, with 11 bases between them. This CDR3 is built from 12 residues. This chain's CDR3 is CASSPTAREQYF. In DNA, the CDR3 is TGTGCCAGCAGTCCGACTGCTCGCGAGCAGTACTTC.

This clonotype appeared a few times. The chain joins TRBV5-5 to TRBJ2-7, with D tentatively TRBD2 (5 bases). Germline assignment: CDR1 SGHKS and CDR2 YYEKEE (reference sequence). Trimming removed 3 bases from V and 3 bases from J, with 10 bases in between. The CDR3 is 13 residues long. The CDR3 here is CASSSGVYYEQYF. The CDR3 DNA reads as TGTGCCAGCAGCTCCGGGGTTTACTACGAGCAGTACTTC.

The genes are TRBV23-1 and TRBJ2-1; 7 bases align to TRBD2. Being an ORF, TRBV23-1 has a function that is uncertain. CDR3 size: 16 residues. This CDR3 reads CAAPTLGREWYNEQFF. The CDR3 nucleotides are TGCGCAGCGCCTACCCTTGGGCGGGAGTGGTACAATGAGCAGTTCTTC.

The rearrangement links TRBV12-3 or TRBV12-4 to TRBJ2-1; 10 nucleotides match TRBD2. V was pared by 6 bases and J by 3 bases, with 8 bases of the junction left unmatched. The CDR3 consists of 16 residues. CDR3 sequence: CASSPPLAGDYNEQFF. The CDR3 DNA follows: TGTGCCAGCAGCCCTCCCCTAGCGGGAGACTACAATGAGCAGTTCTTC.

This clonotype was seen a few times. This sequence joins TRBV7-8 and TRBJ1-5; D unresolved. This CDR3 has 12 amino acids. The V end was cut by 5 bases, the J end by 2 bases, with 4 bases between. Germline CDR1 and CDR2: SGHVS and FQNEAQ. Here the CDR3 reads CASSTGNQPQHF. The CDR3 region has the DNA TGTGCCAGCAGCACTGGCAATCAGCCCCAGCATTTT.

This clonotype was seen only a few times. The chain uses TRBV27 and TRBJ2-7; weak D call: TRBD2 (6 bases). The CDR3 length is 14 residues. CDR1 MNHEY and CDR2 SMNVEV come from the germline V gene (reference sequence). Trimming stripped 2 bases from V and 0 bases from J, with 8 bases between. The CDR3 DNA reads TGTGCCAGCAGTTTAGGGAGGAGCTCCTACGAGCAGTACTTC. This sequence encodes CASSLGRSSYEQYF.

This clonotype has just a few counts. V usage is TRBV5-1 and J usage is TRBJ1-4; D not resolved. Germline V CDR1 and CDR2: SGHRS, YFSETQ. This CDR3 is built from 13 residues. V shed 7 bases and J shed 1 base, with 8 bases lying between them. This CDR3 is CASSGGTNEKLFF. As DNA, the CDR3 is TGCGCCAGCTCTGGAGGAACTAATGAAAAACTGTTTTTT.

This clonotype was picked up a small number of times. The gene calls are TRBV21-1 and TRBJ1-1. TRBV21-1 is termed a pseudogene. The CDR3 is 14 amino acids. DNA of the CDR3: TGTGCCAGCAGGAAAAGGTTCGGGGAAACTGAAGCTTTCTTT. Amino acid sequence: CASRKRFGETEAFF.

This clonotype was seen only a few times. This rearrangement joins TRBV12-3 or TRBV12-4 to TRBJ1-1; TRBD1 agrees at 7 bases. This CDR3 is built from 13 residues. With V trimmed by 6 bases and J by 10 bases, 11 bases remained unmatched. CDR3 residues: CASRGDRDFAAFF. The CDR3 DNA reads as TGTGCCAGCAGGGGAGACAGGGATTTCGCAGCTTTCTTT.

There are a few counts of this clonotype. The rearrangement links TRBV5-1 to TRBJ2-3; a weak D match, TRBD2 (6 bases). In germline, CDR1 is SGHRS, CDR2 YFSETQ. The CDR3 covers 16 residues. V dropped 0 bases and J dropped 3 bases, with 14 bases sitting between them. CDR3 loop: CASSLGFQGGTDTQYF. The CDR3 coding sequence is TGCGCCAGCAGCTTGGGGTTTCAAGGAGGGACAGATACGCAGTATTTT.

This clonotype was detected only a few times. The rearrangement uses TRBV24-1 and TRBJ1-1, with 7 bases matching TRBD1. CDR1 KGHDR and CDR2 SFDVKD come from the germline V gene. This CDR3 comprises 13 residues. V lost 4 bases and J lost 8; bases outside the gene matches: 6. The CDR3 region is CATSDRGTDEAFF. CDR3 in DNA: TGTGCCACCAGTGACCGCGGGACAGACGAAGCTTTCTTT.

The gene calls are TRBV15 and TRBJ2-1, with TRBD2 identical over 10 bases. V dropped 5 bases and J dropped 10; count of bases not matched to a gene: 11. This CDR3 has 15 amino acids. The germline gives CDR1 LNHNV, CDR2 YYDKDF (reference sequence). The CDR3 DNA sequence: TGTGCCACCAGCGAGGGGGCTAGCGGGAGCGAGGAGCAGTTCTTC. It specifies CATSEGASGSEEQFF.

The CDR3 DNA is TGTGCCACCAGCAGTGGGCGGAACACTGAAGCTTTCTTT. It codes for CATSSGRNTEAFF. V and J are TRBV15 and TRBJ1-1; D ambiguous. The CDR3 sequence is 13 residues long. Germline CDR1 is LNHNV and CDR2 is YYDKDF (reference sequence). V was trimmed by 3 bases and J by 1 base, leaving 6 bases between them.

This clonotype was observed at least ten times. The chain recombines TRBV4-1 with TRBJ2-7; D might be TRBD2 (6 bases). V was shortened by 3 bases and J by 0 bases, with 12 bases between the two germline ends. This CDR3 is 15 amino acids long. Germline values: CDR1 MGHRA, CDR2 YSYEKL. The CDR3 DNA reads TGCGCCAGCAGCCACCCCGGGGGAAGCTCCTACGAGCAGTACTTC. Protein product: CASSHPGGSSYEQYF.

The rearrangement links TRBV4-1 to TRBJ2-7, with 7 bases fitting TRBD1. Germline CDR1 MGHRA, CDR2 YSYEKL. The CDR3 has 15 residues. The V segment lost 0 bases and the J segment 2 bases; nucleotides outside the gene matches: 4. CDR3 DNA sequence: TGCGCCAGCAGCCAAGAAGGGACAGCTACCTACGAGCAGTACTTC. As protein: CASSQEGTATYEQYF.

This clonotype was counted only a few times. The chain links TRBV5-5 to TRBJ2-2; 8 nucleotides align to TRBD2. Trimming took 4 bases from V and 7 from J; bases not matched to a gene: 12. In germline, CDR1 is SGHKS, CDR2 YYEKEE (reference sequence). The CDR3 consists of 16 residues. The CDR3 here is CASSSSTGLVDGELFF. In nucleotides, the CDR3 is TGTGCCAGCAGCAGCTCGACGGGACTAGTCGACGGGGAGCTGTTTTTT.

The chain has TRBV9 and TRBJ1-1, with 7 positions matching TRBD1. The V gene's germline CDR1 is SGDLS and CDR2 YYNGEE. The CDR3 is made up of 17 amino acids. V lost 0 bases and J lost 0; bases outside the gene matches: 8. CDR3 region: CASSVGDRAQVNTEAFF. The DNA for the CDR3 is TGTGCCAGCAGCGTAGGAGACAGGGCACAGGTGAACACTGAAGCTTTCTTT.